The source of this T cell receptor beta chain is a study of cytomegalovirus exposure and HLA in healthy donors. A multiplex PCR was run with 60 Vbeta primers and 13 Jbeta primers. Generated by immunoSEQ multiplex PCR, the TCRdb table keeps only in-frame clones and is missing some. The sample lists around 130,000 clones, about 75% occurring once. General study points: A missense DCLRE1C variant was associated with V- and J-gene trimming of TCR beta chains in a later analysis, and an independent cohort replicated the association. Earlier findings revealed that most TCR beta V segments proved productive either about 87% or about 30% of the time.

Germline V CDR1 and CDR2: SGHDN, FVKESK. This CDR3 contains 16 residues. Trimming removed 1 base from V and 8 bases from J; junction bases left unmatched: 7. In this sample, this clone turned up once. Its antigen remains unknown. The origin of this receptor is a woman in her forties in good health and CMV-seropositive. Sequenced: PBMCs. The chain employs TRBV14 and TRBJ2-1, with 11 bases lining up with TRBD2. The CDR3 here is CASSQGILAGAYEQFF. The CDR3 nucleotides are TGTGCCAGCAGCCAAGGGATACTAGCGGGAGCTTATGAGCAGTTCTTC. The whole variable domain, remainder taken from reference TRBV14 and TRBJ2-1, is EAGVTQFPSHSVIEKGQTVTLRCDPISGHDNLYWYRRVMGKEIKFLLHFVKESKQDESGMPNNRFLAERTGGTYSTLKVQPAELEDSGVYFCASSQGILAGAYEQFFGPGTRLTVL.